This passage covers 27 T cell receptor beta chains from one sample sequenced in a study of blood T cell repertoires in COVID-19. The repertoire was sequenced with immunoSEQ multiplex PCR; TCRdb's copy has only in-frame clones and lacks some. The table records roughly 150,000 clones, roughly 80% of them present only once. The sample was PBMCs or T cells enriched from blood (not recorded which). The receptors come from a woman aged 40 to 50 who had recovered from COVID-19.

The chain carries TRBV7-9 and TRBJ2-3; 7 bases are a match to TRBD1. This CDR3 has 16 amino acids. Germline V gene lookup returns CDR1 SEHNR and CDR2 FQNEAQ (reference sequence). Unmatched junction bases numbered 6, after V lost 1 base and J lost 2 bases. The CDR3, as DNA: TGTGCCAGCAGCTTAGGCGGCAGGGGGTCCACAGATACGCAGTATTTT. Translation gives CASSLGGRGSTDTQYF. Variable domain in full (rest from reference TRBV7-9 and TRBJ2-3): DTGVSQNPRHKITKRGQNVTFRCDPISEHNRLYWYRQTLGQGPEFLTYFQNEAQLEKSRLLSDRFSAERPKGSFSTLEIQRTEQGDSAMYLCASSLGGRGSTDTQYFGPGTRLTVL.

There are many counts of this clone. The chain links TRBV5-6 to TRBJ1-6; 7 positions agree with TRBD1. The CDR3 consists of 15 residues. J gave up 8 bases and V 1 base, and 6 bases lay outside the gene matches. Looked up from germline, CDR1 is SGHDT and CDR2 is YYEEEE. CDR3: CASSLKDREYSPLHF. CDR3 in DNA: TGTGCCAGCAGCTTGAAAGACAGGGAGTATTCACCCCTCCACTTT. Complete variable domain (other parts from reference TRBV5-6 and TRBJ1-6): DAGVTQSPTHLIKTRGQQVTLRCSPKSGHDTVSWYQQALGQGPQFIFQYYEEEERQRGNFPDRFSGHQFPNYSSELNVNALLLGDSALYLCASSLKDREYSPLHFGNGTRLTVT.

This clone showed up just once. The chain has TRBV4-2 and TRBJ1-2; a possible D gene is TRBD1 (5 bases). Deletions cut 2 bases from V and 4 bases from J, with 17 bases between. Germline V CDR1 and CDR2: LGHNA, YNFKEQ. The CDR3 length is 16 residues. CDR3 sequence (DNA): TGTGCCAGCAGCCAACCAGGGAGGGGAAAGGTCTATGGCTACACCTTC. It yields the protein CASSQPGRGKVYGYTF.

The count of this clone is one. J is TRBJ2-7 and V is TRBV5-5; D gene uncertain. The V end lost 3 bases, the J end lost 1 base, and 11 bases lay between the germline ends. The CDR3 covers 14 residues. Germline CDR1 is SGHKS and CDR2 is YYEKEE (reference sequence). CDR3: CASSWSSGSYEQYF. CDR3 DNA sequence: TGTGCCAGCAGCTGGAGTAGTGGATCCTACGAGCAGTACTTC.

The V call is TRBV5-1, the J call TRBJ1-2; 7 nucleotides agree with TRBD1. CDR3 length: 15 amino acids. Germline V gene data show CDR1 as SGHRS and CDR2 as YFSETQ. V lost 1 base to trimming and J lost 5 bases; unmatched junction nucleotides: 8. CDR3 region: CASSLTGDVVYGYTF. DNA for the CDR3: TGCGCCAGCAGCTTGACAGGGGATGTTGTATATGGCTACACCTTC.

The V gene is TRBV19, the J gene TRBJ2-5; the match to TRBD2 covers 15 bases. This CDR3 is 16 amino acids long. The V gene end was trimmed by 3 bases and the J gene end by 2 bases; junction bases not matched to a gene: 1. Per germline, CDR1 LNHDA and CDR2 SQIVND (reference sequence). In nucleotides, the CDR3 is TGTGCCAGTAGTATGGGACTAGCGGGAGGTCAAGAGACCCAGTACTTC. Translation: CASSMGLAGGQETQYF.

The chain combines TRBV2 with TRBJ2-1; 11 bases match TRBD2. The V gene's germline CDR1 is SNHLY and CDR2 FYNNEI. The J segment lost 7 bases and the V segment lost 6 bases, leaving 8 bases of the junction unmatched. The CDR3 consists of 15 residues. The CDR3 nucleotides read TGTGCCAGCAGGATAGCGGGAGGGGGCTTGAATGAGCAGTTCTTC. Translation: CASRIAGGGLNEQFF.

This chain joins TRBV10-3 and TRBJ2-7, with D possibly TRBD2 on 5 matching bases. Trimming took 0 bases from V and 0 from J, leaving 12 bases between them. The length of the CDR3 is 16 residues. The germline V gene has CDR1 ENHRY and CDR2 SYGVKD. The CDR3 sequence: CAISESISGNSYEQYF. The CDR3 DNA reads as TGTGCCATCAGTGAGTCGATTTCCGGGAACTCCTACGAGCAGTACTTC.

J is TRBJ2-1 and V is TRBV7-9; 10 bases align to TRBD2. Germline CDR1 reads SEHNR; CDR2 reads FQNEAQ (reference sequence). Germline trimming cut 4 bases from V and 4 bases from J; bases unmatched to any gene: 1. This CDR3 spans 14 amino acids. DNA of the CDR3: TGTGCCAGCAGCTGGGGACTAGCGTACAATGAGCAGTTCTTC. Translated, it gives CASSWGLAYNEQFF.

The chain carries TRBV12-3 or TRBV12-4 and TRBJ2-1; D uncertain. The CDR3 spans 12 residues. Trimming took 3 bases from V and 5 from J, leaving 5 bases between them. The CDR3 DNA sequence: TGTGCCAGCAGTTTTCTTGACAATGAGCAGTTCTTC. This encodes CASSFLDNEQFF.

The genes are TRBV12-5 and TRBJ2-5; D is undetermined. V lost 2 bases and J 4 bases, leaving 5 bases between the germline ends. Germline lookup yields CDR1 LGHNT and CDR2 FRNRAP. The CDR3 loop spans 12 amino acids. CDR3 bases: TGTGCTAGTGGTTTGCCACTAGAGACCCAGTACTTC. It encodes CASGLPLETQYF.

CDR3 sequence: CASSDGVPGLEQYF. CDR3 nucleotide sequence: TGTGCCAGCAGTGACGGGGTCCCGGGATTGGAGCAGTACTTC. The chain recombines TRBV2 with TRBJ2-7, with a tentative D call TRBD2 (5 bases). The V gene lost 3 bases and the J gene lost 7 bases, with 16 bases spanning the gap. This CDR3 has 14 residues. Germline lookup yields CDR1 SNHLY and CDR2 FYNNEI.

J is TRBJ2-3 and V is TRBV24-1, with D possibly matching TRBD2 (5 bases). The germline gives CDR1 KGHDR, CDR2 SFDVKD. V lost 5 bases to trimming and J lost 6 bases, with 11 bases between them. The CDR3 spans 13 residues. CDR3: CATSAGTQDTQYF. The DNA of the CDR3 is TGTGCCACCAGTGCGGGAACTCAGGATACGCAGTATTTT.

The genes are TRBV30 and TRBJ1-2, with a tentative D call TRBD1 (5 bases). Germline CDR1 GTSNPN, CDR2 SVGIG (reference sequence). V was pared by 3 bases and J by 0 bases, with 11 bases between. The CDR3 covers 14 residues. CDR3 in amino acids: CAWSPGHSNYGYTF. CDR3 bases: TGTGCCTGGAGCCCCGGACATTCTAACTATGGCTACACCTTC.

The chain recombines TRBV5-1 with TRBJ2-1, with unresolved D. The germline V gene encodes CDR1 SGHRS and CDR2 YFSETQ. The CDR3 consists of 13 residues. V shed 0 bases and J shed 5 bases, with 6 bases lying between them. The CDR3 DNA reads TGCGCCAGCAGCTTGGCACAAAACAATGAGCAGTTCTTC. Protein: CASSLAQNNEQFF.

This chain joins TRBV2 and TRBJ2-7; 7 bases align to TRBD2. V was clipped by 6 bases and J by 4 bases; unmatched bases: 15. This CDR3 spans 16 amino acids. CDR1 and CDR2 from the germline V gene are SNHLY and FYNNEI. This chain's CDR3 is CASRFLAVSGGYEQYF. CDR3 in DNA: TGTGCCAGCAGATTCCTAGCGGTGTCCGGGGGATACGAGCAGTACTTC.

The chain joins TRBV3-1 (or the pseudogene TRBV3-2) to TRBJ2-1; 7 bases align to TRBD2. CDR3 size: 16 residues. The trim removed 4 bases at V and 0 bases at J, leaving 6 bases unmatched. CDR1 LGHDT and CDR2 YNNKEL come from the germline V gene (reference sequence). The CDR3 sequence is CASSRSLAGSYNEQFF. CDR3 bases: TGTGCCAGCAGCCGCTCTTTAGCGGGCTCCTACAATGAGCAGTTCTTC.

This sequence joins TRBV28 and TRBJ1-1; 8 bases fit TRBD1. Germline-derived CDR1 and CDR2 are MDHEN and SYDVKM. The trim removed 4 bases at V and 5 bases at J, leaving 3 bases unmatched. The CDR3 runs 13 residues. The CDR3 here is CASSSGGWTEAFF. In nucleotides, the CDR3 is TGTGCCAGCAGTTCAGGGGGCTGGACTGAAGCTTTCTTT. Drawing the rest from reference TRBV28 and TRBJ1-1, the complete variable domain is DVKVTQSSRYLVKRTGEKVFLECVQDMDHENMFWYRQDPGLGLRLIYFSYDVKMKEKGDIPEGYSVSREKKERFSLILESASTNQTSMYLCASSSGGWTEAFFGQGTRLTVV.

The chain employs TRBV12-5 and TRBJ1-2, with TRBD1 matching over 7 bases. This CDR3 comprises 19 residues. With V trimmed by 0 bases and J by 4 bases, 17 bases remained unmatched. CDR1 and CDR2 from the germline V gene are LGHNT and FRNRAP. CDR3 amino acids: CASGLVTGTETYGSYGYTF. CDR3 coding DNA: TGTGCTAGTGGTTTGGTTACCGGGACAGAAACCTATGGGAGCTATGGCTACACCTTC.

This chain links TRBV6-5 with TRBJ1-1; no reliable D call. This CDR3 has 16 residues. Germline V gene lookup returns CDR1 MNHEY and CDR2 SVGAGI. The V and J ends lost 2 bases and 7 bases respectively, with 20 bases between them. The CDR3 region is CASSYPARGGGFEAFF. DNA for the CDR3: TGTGCCAGCAGTTACCCAGCCCGAGGAGGAGGGTTTGAAGCTTTCTTT.

J is TRBJ1-1 and V is TRBV5-1, with 8 bases identical to TRBD1. The CDR3 runs to 15 residues. Losses at the gene ends were 0 bases for V and 2 bases for J; bases not matched to a gene: 3. Germline loops: CDR1 SGHRS, CDR2 YFSETQ. The CDR3 nucleotides read TGCGCCAGCAGCTTGGCCAGGGGGCTTAACACTGAAGCTTTCTTT. Protein product: CASSLARGLNTEAFF.

This clone turned up a few times. This rearrangement joins TRBV30 to TRBJ1-2; unclear D gene. Trimming left V 5 bases short and J 6 bases short, with 7 bases between. The germline V gene encodes CDR1 GTSNPN and CDR2 SVGIG (reference sequence). The length of the CDR3 is 10 residues. Written as DNA, the CDR3 is TGTGCCTGGGGGAGTAATGGCTACACCTTC. Translating it yields CAWGSNGYTF.

This clone showed up just once. The rearrangement joins TRBV7-3 to TRBJ1-1; D gene ambiguous. The CDR3 is made up of 13 amino acids. V was cut by 5 bases and J by 0 bases, with 7 bases left in between. CDR1 and CDR2 from the germline V gene are SGHTA and FQGTGA. This CDR3 is CASSLSLNTEAFF. The DNA for the CDR3 is TGTGCCAGCAGCCTGTCCTTGAACACTGAAGCTTTCTTT.

The J gene is TRBJ1-5, the V gene TRBV30, with 7 bases identical to TRBD1. The J segment lost 6 bases and the V segment lost 5 bases, leaving 4 bases of the junction unmatched. The germline V gene has CDR1 GTSNPN and CDR2 SVGIG (reference sequence). This CDR3 comprises 12 residues. CDR3 coding DNA: TGTGCCTGGGACAGGGACGGTCAGCCCCAGCATTTT. It specifies CAWDRDGQPQHF.

The V gene is TRBV2, the J gene TRBJ1-3; D perhaps matches TRBD1 (6 bases). Trimming pared 5 bases from V and 0 bases from J, leaving 8 bases between. The CDR3 extends over 14 amino acids. CDR1 is SNHLY, CDR2 FYNNEI, per germline. For the CDR3, the DNA is TGTGCCAGCAGTCGGGACATCTCTGGAAACACCATATATTTT. Protein: CASSRDISGNTIYF.

The V call is TRBV7-9, the J call TRBJ2-7; TRBD2 agrees at 14 bases. The V segment lost 3 bases and the J segment 2 bases; nucleotides outside the gene matches: 6. Germline V gene lookup returns CDR1 SEHNR and CDR2 FQNEAQ (reference sequence). The CDR3 covers 17 residues. The CDR3 DNA reads TGTGCCAGCAGCTTGGGACTAGCGGGAGAAGGAACCTACGAGCAGTACTTC. Protein: CASSLGLAGEGTYEQYF.

The CDR3 is CASSQLGWGLRTEAFF. The CDR3 coding sequence is TGTGCCAGCAGCCAACTGGGGTGGGGGCTGCGCACTGAAGCTTTCTTT. The chain couples TRBV3-1 (or the pseudogene TRBV3-2) to TRBJ1-1; perhaps TRBD1 as D (6 bases). The CDR3 extends over 16 amino acids. Deletions cut 2 bases from V and 4 bases from J, with 17 bases between. In germline, CDR1 is LGHDT, CDR2 YNNKEL (reference sequence).